Below are 10 T cell receptor beta chains sequenced from a single sample in a study of blood T cell repertoires in COVID-19. Assay used: immunoSEQ multiplex PCR; TCRdb lists only in-frame clones, some missing. Found here are a few hundred thousand clones, about 90% of them singletons; the top ten hold approximately 1.3%. The specimen sequenced was PBMCs or T cells enriched from blood (not recorded which). The receptors were gathered from a human donor in a cohort exposed to, infected with or recovered from COVID-19 (not recorded which). The donor label of this sample is uncertain.

This chain links TRBV3-1 (or the pseudogene TRBV3-2) with TRBJ2-5, with D perhaps TRBD1 (5 bases). Trimming pared 3 bases from V and 5 bases from J, leaving 16 bases between. Per germline, CDR1 LGHDT and CDR2 YNNKEL (reference sequence). The CDR3 runs 15 residues. The CDR3 spells CASSHSAGKRETQYF. The DNA of the CDR3 is TGTGCCAGCAGCCACAGTGCAGGGAAAAGGGAGACCCAGTACTTC.

V usage is TRBV5-4 and J usage is TRBJ2-2, with D possibly matching TRBD2 (7 bases). V gave up 7 bases and J gave up 7 bases, with 23 bases separating them. This CDR3 region has 16 residues. Germline loops: CDR1 SGHNT, CDR2 YYREEE (reference sequence). The CDR3 DNA reads TGTGCCAGCCACACCAAGGAGAGGGGGGGCCTCGGGGAGCTGTTTTTT. The encoded protein is CASHTKERGGLGELFF.

This CDR3 is CASSLALGTRPWTEAFF. The CDR3 nucleotides are TGTGCCAGCAGCTTAGCCCTCGGGACAAGGCCATGGACTGAAGCTTTCTTT. The genes are TRBV7-2 and TRBJ1-1, with D possibly matching TRBD1 (6 bases). The CDR3 loop spans 17 amino acids. V was pared by 0 bases and J by 5 bases, with 19 bases between. Germline values: CDR1 SGHTA, CDR2 FQGNSA.

V usage is TRBV30 and J usage is TRBJ1-2; TRBD1 is a possible D gene (5 bases). Trimming stripped 7 bases from V and 5 bases from J, with 14 bases between. Germline V lookup: CDR1 GTSNPN, CDR2 SVGIG (reference sequence). CDR3 size: 12 residues. CDR3: CASTPGPYGYTF. The CDR3 coding sequence is TGTGCCTCGACCCCAGGGCCTTATGGCTACACCTTC.

This chain links TRBV3-1 (or the pseudogene TRBV3-2) with TRBJ1-1, with D possibly TRBD1 on 6 matching bases. This CDR3 has 15 amino acids. With 3 bases removed from V and 6 bases from J, the gap between germline ends came to 17 bases. The germline V gene encodes CDR1 LGHDT and CDR2 YNNKEL (reference sequence). For the CDR3, the DNA is TGTGCCAGCAGCCAGCACGTGGGGGCGTCGGCTGAAGCTTTCTTT. Translating gives CASSQHVGASAEAFF.

The chain couples TRBV7-2 to TRBJ2-5; D might be TRBD1 (6 bases). CDR3 length: 14 amino acids. In germline, CDR1 is SGHTA, CDR2 FQGNSA. V lost 4 bases to trimming and J lost 5 bases, with 14 bases between them. This CDR3 reads CASSSDSPKETQYF. CDR3 sequence (DNA): TGTGCCAGCAGCTCGGACAGTCCAAAGGAGACCCAGTACTTC.

The chain employs TRBV6-5 and TRBJ2-3; 15 positions agree with TRBD2. CDR1 is MNHEY, CDR2 SVGAGI, per germline. Losses at the gene ends were 7 bases for V and 5 bases for J; bases not matched to a gene: 4. The length of the CDR3 is 15 residues. CDR3 sequence (DNA): TGTGCCAGCAAGAGGACTAGCGGGGGGGGAGATACGCAGTATTTT. This encodes CASKRTSGGGDTQYF.

The V call is TRBV5-1, the J call TRBJ2-5; 10 bases line up with TRBD1. In germline, CDR1 is SGHRS, CDR2 YFSETQ. This CDR3 is built from 19 residues. J was trimmed by 2 bases and V by 4 bases; bases with no gene match: 17. The CDR3 DNA sequence: TGCGCCAGCAGCCTGGGGGACAGGGGAGGGGTATCGCCTCAAGAGACCCAGTACTTC. Its protein product is CASSLGDRGGVSPQETQYF.

On this clone itself: The sample carries other DNA sequences with the same CDR3. J is TRBJ2-5 and V is TRBV4-2; 8 bases line up with TRBD2. The CDR3 extends over 15 amino acids. The J segment lost 2 bases and the V segment lost 0 bases, leaving 2 bases of the junction unmatched. In germline, CDR1 is LGHNA, CDR2 YNFKEQ. CDR3 sequence reads: CASSQERGGQETQYF. The CDR3 bases are TGTGCCAGCAGCCAAGAACGGGGGGGGCAAGAGACCCAGTACTTC.

In its sample, this clone was seen once. The genes are TRBV12-3 or TRBV12-4 and TRBJ2-1, with unresolved D. The CDR3 runs to 11 residues. V dropped 5 bases and J dropped 8 bases, with 7 bases sitting between them. The DNA of the CDR3 is TGTGCCAGCAGTAGAGCTTATGAGCAGTTCTTC. Translated, it gives CASSRAYEQFF.